This TCR beta chain was sequenced in a study of blood T cell repertoires in COVID-19. Study summary: Samples of COVID-19 (acute and convalescent) were obtained from the United States, Italy and Spain.

The CDR3 is 15 amino acids. Trimming took 2 bases from V and 5 from J, leaving 10 bases between them. The germline V gene encodes CDR1 MGHRA and CDR2 YSYEKL. Enrollment of patients from Seattle took place during active infection, with longitudinal follow-up. In the original analysis: Amplification of reference gene primers was used by the study to estimate nucleated cell counts. Assay used: immunoSEQ multiplex PCR; TCRdb lists only in-frame clones, some missing. That table gives V, J and clone size, and the DNA gave D and trimming. Seen here are roughly 440,000 clones, 70% to 90% observed once, and the top ten hold 10% to 15%.

Sequenced sample: peripheral blood. J is TRBJ1-6 and V is TRBV4-1, with a weak D call TRBD1 (6 bases). The receptor comes from a woman in her 50s with COVID-19, enrolled during active disease. The CDR3 reads CASSQQGTDNSPLHF. The CDR3, as DNA: TGCGCCAGCAGCCAACAGGGGACCGATAATTCACCCCTCCACTTT.